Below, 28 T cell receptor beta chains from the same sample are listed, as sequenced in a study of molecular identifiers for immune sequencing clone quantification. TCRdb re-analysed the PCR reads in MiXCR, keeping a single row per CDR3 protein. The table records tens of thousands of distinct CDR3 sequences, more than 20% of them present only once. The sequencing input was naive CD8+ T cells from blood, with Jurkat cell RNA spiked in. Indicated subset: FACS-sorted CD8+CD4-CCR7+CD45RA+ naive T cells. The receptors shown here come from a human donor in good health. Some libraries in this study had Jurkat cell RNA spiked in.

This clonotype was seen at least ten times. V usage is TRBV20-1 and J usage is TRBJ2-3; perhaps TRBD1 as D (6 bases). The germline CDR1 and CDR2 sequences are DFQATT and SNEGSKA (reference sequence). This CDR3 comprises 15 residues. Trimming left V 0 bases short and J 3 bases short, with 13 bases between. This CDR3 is CSARDLWQGTDTQYF. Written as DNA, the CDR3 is TGCAGTGCTAGAGATCTTTGGCAGGGGACAGATACGCAGTATTTT.

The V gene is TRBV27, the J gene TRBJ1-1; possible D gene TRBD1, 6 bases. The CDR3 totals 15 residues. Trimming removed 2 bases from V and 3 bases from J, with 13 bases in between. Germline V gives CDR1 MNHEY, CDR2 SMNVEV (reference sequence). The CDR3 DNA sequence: TGTGCCAGCAGTTTAGGGGGCACTTGGTACACTGAAGCTTTCTTT. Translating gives CASSLGGTWYTEAFF.

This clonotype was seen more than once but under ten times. CDR3 DNA: TGTGCCAGTAGTCTCACAGGACTAGCGGCAGCGAACAATGAGCAGTTCTTC. Translated: CASSLTGLAAANNEQFF. The genes are TRBV27 and TRBJ2-1; 10 nucleotides line up with TRBD2. Germline V gene sequence: CDR1 MNHEY, CDR2 SMNVEV (reference sequence). CDR3 size: 17 residues. V lost 9 bases, J lost 5 bases, and 16 bases stayed unmatched.

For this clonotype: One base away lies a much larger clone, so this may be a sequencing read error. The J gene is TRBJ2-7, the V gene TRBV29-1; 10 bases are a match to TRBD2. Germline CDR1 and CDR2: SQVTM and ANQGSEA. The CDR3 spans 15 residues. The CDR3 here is CSVVALAGGGQKQDF. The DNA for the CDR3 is TGCAGCGTAGTGGCCTTAGCGGGAGGTGGACAAAAGCAGGACTTC.

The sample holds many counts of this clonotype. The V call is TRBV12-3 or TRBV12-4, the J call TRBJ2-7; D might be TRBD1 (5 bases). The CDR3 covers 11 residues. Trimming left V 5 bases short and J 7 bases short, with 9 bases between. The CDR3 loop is CASSLDKEQYF. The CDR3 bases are TGTGCCAGCAGTCTGGACAAGGAGCAGTACTTC.

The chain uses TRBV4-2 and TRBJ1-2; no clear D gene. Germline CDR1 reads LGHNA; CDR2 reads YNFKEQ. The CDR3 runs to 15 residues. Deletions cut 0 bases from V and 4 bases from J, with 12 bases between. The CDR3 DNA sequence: TGTGCCAGCAGCCAAGATCGGCACACATCCTATGGCTACACCTTC. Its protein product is CASSQDRHTSYGYTF.

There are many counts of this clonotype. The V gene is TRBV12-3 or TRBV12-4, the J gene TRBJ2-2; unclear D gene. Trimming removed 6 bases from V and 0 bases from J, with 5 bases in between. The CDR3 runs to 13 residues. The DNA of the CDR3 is TGTGCCAGCAGCGACTCGAACACCGGGGAGCTGTTTTTT. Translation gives CASSDSNTGELFF.

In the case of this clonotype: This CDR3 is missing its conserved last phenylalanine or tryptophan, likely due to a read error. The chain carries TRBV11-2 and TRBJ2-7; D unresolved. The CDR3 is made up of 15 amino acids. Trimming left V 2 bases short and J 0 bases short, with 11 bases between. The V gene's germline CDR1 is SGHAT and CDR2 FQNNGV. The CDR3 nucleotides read TGTGCCAGCAGCTTAAATTCCAGAAGCTCCTACGAGCAGTACTCC. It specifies CASSLNSRSSYEQYS.

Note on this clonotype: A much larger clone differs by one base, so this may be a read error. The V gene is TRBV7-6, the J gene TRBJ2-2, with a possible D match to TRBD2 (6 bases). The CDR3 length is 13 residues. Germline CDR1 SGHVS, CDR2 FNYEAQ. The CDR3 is CASSLGVTGGLFF. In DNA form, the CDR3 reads TGTGCCAGCAGCTTAGGGGTTACCGGGGGGCTGTTTTTT.

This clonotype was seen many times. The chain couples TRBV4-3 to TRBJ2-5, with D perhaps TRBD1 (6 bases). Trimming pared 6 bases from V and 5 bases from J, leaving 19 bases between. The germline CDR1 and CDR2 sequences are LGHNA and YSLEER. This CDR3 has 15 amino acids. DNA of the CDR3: TGCGCCAGCAGTAAGACAGGTTCCCAAGCGGAGACCCAGTACTTC. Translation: CASSKTGSQAETQYF.

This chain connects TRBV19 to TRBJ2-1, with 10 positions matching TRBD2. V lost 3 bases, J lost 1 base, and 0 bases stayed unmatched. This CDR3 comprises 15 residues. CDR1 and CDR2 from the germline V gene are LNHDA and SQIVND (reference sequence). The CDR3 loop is CASSMTSGSYNEQFF. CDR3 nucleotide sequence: TGTGCCAGTAGTATGACTAGCGGGTCCTACAATGAGCAGTTCTTC.

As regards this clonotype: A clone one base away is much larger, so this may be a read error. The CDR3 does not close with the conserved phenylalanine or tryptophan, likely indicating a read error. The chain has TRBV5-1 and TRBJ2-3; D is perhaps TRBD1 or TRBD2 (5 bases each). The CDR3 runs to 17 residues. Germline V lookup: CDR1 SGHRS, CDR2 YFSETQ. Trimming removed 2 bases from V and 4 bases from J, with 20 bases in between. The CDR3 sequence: CASSFPGTIIRADTQYL. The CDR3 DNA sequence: TGCGCCAGCAGCTTCCCCGGGACCATCATTCGGGCAGATACGCAGTATCTT.

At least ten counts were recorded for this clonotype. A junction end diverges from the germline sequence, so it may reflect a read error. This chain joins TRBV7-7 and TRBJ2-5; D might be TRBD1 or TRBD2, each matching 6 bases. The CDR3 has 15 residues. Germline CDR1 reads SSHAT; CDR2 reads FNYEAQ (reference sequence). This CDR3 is CASSLADSTQETQYF. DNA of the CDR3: TGTGCTAGCAGCTTAGCGGACAGCACCCAAGAGACCCAGTACTTC.

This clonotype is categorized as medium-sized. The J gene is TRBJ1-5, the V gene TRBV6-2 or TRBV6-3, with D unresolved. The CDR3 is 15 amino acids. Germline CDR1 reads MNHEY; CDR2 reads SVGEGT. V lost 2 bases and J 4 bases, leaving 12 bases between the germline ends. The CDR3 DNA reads TGTGCCAGCAGTTACCTAGAGGGCCTAAATCAGCCCCAGCATTTT. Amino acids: CASSYLEGLNQPQHF.

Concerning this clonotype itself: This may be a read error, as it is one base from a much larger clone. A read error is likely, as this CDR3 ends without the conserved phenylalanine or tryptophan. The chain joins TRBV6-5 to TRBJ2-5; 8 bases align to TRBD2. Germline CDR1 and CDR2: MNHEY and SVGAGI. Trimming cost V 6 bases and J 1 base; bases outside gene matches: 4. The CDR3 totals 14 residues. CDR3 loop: CASSPGGSQETQYL. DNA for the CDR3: TGTGCCAGCAGCCCGGGGGGGTCCCAAGAGACCCAGTACCTC.

CDR3: CSVESFIHPGQTTEAFF. The CDR3 nucleotides are TGCAGCGTTGAATCTTTTATACATCCGGGGCAAACCACTGAAGCTTTCTTT. The chain employs TRBV29-1 and TRBJ1-1, with D possibly being TRBD1 (5 bases). Trimming left V 2 bases short and J 4 bases short, with 23 bases between. This CDR3 contains 17 residues. Germline CDR1 SQVTM, CDR2 ANQGSEA.

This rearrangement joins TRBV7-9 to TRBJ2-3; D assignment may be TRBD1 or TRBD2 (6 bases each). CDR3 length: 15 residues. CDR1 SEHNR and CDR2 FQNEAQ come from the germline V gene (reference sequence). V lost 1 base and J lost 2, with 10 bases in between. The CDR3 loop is CASSLVGGHTDTQYF. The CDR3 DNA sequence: TGTGCCAGCAGCTTAGTTGGGGGGCACACAGATACGCAGTATTTT.

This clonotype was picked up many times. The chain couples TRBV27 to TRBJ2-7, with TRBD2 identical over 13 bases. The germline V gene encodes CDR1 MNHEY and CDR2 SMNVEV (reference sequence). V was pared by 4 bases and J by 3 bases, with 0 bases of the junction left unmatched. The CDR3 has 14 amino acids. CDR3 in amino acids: CASSWTSGGYEQYF. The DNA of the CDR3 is TGTGCCAGCAGTTGGACTAGCGGGGGCTACGAGCAGTACTTC.

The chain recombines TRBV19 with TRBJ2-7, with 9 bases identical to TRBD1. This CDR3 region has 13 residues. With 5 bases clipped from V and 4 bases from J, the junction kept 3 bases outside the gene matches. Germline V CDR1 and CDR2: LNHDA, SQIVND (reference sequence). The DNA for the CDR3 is TGTGCCAGTAGTTTTGGACAGGGGTACGAGCAGTACTTC. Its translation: CASSFGQGYEQYF.

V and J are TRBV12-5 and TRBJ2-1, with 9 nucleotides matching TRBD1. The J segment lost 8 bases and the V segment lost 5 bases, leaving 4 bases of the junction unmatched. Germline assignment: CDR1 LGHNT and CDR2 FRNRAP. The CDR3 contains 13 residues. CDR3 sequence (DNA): TGTGCTAGTGGTCGGACAGGGGCTTATGAGCAGTTCTTC. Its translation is CASGRTGAYEQFF.

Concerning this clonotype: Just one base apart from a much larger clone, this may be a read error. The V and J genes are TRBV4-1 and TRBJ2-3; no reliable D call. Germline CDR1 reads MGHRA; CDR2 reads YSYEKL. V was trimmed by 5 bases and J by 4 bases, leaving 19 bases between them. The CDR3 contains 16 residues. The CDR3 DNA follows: TGCGCCAGCAGCGACGCTACGGTGGCACGCGCAGATACGCAGTATTTT. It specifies CASSDATVARADTQYF.

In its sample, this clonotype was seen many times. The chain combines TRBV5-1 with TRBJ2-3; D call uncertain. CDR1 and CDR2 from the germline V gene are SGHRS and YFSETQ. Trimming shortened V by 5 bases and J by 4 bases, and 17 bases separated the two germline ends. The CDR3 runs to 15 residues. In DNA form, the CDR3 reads TGCGCCAGCAGTGGTACAGATATAGGTTCAGATACGCAGTATTTT. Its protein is CASSGTDIGSDTQYF.

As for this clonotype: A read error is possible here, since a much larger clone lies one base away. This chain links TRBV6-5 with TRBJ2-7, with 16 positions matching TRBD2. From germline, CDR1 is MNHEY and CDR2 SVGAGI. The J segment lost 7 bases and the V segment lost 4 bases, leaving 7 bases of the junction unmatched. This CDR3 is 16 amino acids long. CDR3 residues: CASSSGLAGGALEQYF. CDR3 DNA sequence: TGTGCCAGCAGTTCGGGACTAGCGGGAGGGGCGTTAGAGCAGTACTTC.

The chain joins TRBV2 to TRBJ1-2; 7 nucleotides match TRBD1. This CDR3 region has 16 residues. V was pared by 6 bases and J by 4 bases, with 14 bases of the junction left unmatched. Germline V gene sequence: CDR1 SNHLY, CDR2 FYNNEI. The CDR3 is CASSPPRDSRLYGYTF. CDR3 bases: TGTGCCAGCAGCCCCCCCCGGGACAGCCGACTCTATGGCTACACCTTC.

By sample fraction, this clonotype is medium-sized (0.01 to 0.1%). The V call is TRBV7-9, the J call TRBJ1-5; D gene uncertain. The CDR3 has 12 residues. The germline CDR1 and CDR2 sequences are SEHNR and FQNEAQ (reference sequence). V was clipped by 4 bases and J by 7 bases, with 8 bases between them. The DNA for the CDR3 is TGTGCCAGCAGCTACGGCCAACAGCCCCAGCATTTT. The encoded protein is CASSYGQQPQHF.

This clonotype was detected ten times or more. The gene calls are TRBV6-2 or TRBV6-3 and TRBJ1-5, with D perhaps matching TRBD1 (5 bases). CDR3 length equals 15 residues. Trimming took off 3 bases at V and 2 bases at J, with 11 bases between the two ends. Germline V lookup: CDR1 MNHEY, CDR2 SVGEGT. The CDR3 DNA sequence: TGTGCCAGCAGTTATCGGGGGACGGGCAATCAGCCCCAGCATTTT. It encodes CASSYRGTGNQPQHF.

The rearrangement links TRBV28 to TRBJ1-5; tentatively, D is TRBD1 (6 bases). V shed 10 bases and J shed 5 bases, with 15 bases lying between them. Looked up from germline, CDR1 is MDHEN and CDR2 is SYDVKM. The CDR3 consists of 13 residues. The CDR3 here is CATQAGAHQPQHF. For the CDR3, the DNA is TGTGCCACCCAAGCAGGGGCCCATCAGCCCCAGCATTTT.

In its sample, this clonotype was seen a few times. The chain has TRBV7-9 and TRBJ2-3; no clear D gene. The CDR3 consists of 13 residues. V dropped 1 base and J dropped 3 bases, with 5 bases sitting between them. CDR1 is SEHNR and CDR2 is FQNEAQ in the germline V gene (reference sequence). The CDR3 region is CASSLEATDTQYF. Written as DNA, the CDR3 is TGTGCCAGCAGCTTAGAAGCGACAGATACGCAGTATTTT. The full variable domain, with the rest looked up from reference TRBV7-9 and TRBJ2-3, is DTGVSQNPRHKITKRGQNVTFRCDPISEHNRLYWYRQTLGQGPEFLTYFQNEAQLEKSRLLSDRFSAERPKGSFSTLEIQRTEQGDSAMYLCASSLEATDTQYFGPGTRLTVL.